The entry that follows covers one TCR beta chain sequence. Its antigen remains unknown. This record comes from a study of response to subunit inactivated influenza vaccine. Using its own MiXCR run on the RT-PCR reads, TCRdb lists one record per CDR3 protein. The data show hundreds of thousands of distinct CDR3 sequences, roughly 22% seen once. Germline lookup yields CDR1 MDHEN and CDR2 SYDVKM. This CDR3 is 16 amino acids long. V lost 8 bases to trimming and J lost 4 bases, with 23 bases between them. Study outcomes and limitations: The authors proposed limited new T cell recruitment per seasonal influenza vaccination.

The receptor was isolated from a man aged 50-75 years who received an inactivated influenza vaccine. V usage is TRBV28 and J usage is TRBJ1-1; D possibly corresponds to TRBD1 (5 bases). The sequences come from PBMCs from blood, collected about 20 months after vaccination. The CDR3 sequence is CASQRIPLLGGTEAFF. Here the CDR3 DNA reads TGTGCCAGCCAAAGGATCCCCCTCCTTGGGGGCACTGAAGCTTTCTTT.